A single sample is the source of the 20 T cell receptor beta chains below, sequenced in a study of blood T cell repertoires in COVID-19. Profiling relied on immunoSEQ multiplex PCR, and the TCRdb table lists in-frame clones only, not all of them. The profile covers some 130,000 clones, with approximately 90% appearing a single time and under 4.5% taken by the ten largest. Sequenced sample: peripheral blood. These receptors originate from a man aged 60-69 years with COVID-19, enrolled during active disease.

This clone came up once. This sequence joins TRBV7-9 and TRBJ1-4; 7 nucleotides agree with TRBD1. The CDR3 loop spans 15 amino acids. Germline V gives CDR1 SEHNR, CDR2 FQNEAQ (reference sequence). Unmatched junction bases numbered 3, after V lost 5 bases and J lost 0 bases. The CDR3 bases are TGTGCCAGCAGCCCGACAGGGTCAACTAATGAAAAACTGTTTTTT. Residues: CASSPTGSTNEKLFF.

This rearrangement joins TRBV5-4 to TRBJ1-1; TRBD1 aligns across 9 bases. This CDR3 region has 14 residues. V lost 3 bases, J lost 10 bases, and 10 bases stayed unmatched. CDR1 and CDR2 (germline): SGHNT, YYREEE (reference sequence). The CDR3 loop is CASSWDREVQGAFF. The CDR3 DNA follows: TGTGCCAGCAGCTGGGACAGGGAGGTACAAGGAGCTTTCTTT. The variable domain in full, completed from reference TRBV5-4 and TRBJ1-1, reads ETGVTQSPTHLIKTRGQQVTLRCSSQSGHNTVSWYQQALGQGPQFIFQYYREEENGRGNFPPRFSGLQFPNYSSELNVNALELDDSALYLCASSWDREVQGAFFGQGTRLTVV.

The V call is TRBV29-1, the J call TRBJ2-5; D possibly corresponds to TRBD1 (6 bases). There are 13 residues in the CDR3. The V and J ends lost 1 base and 5 bases respectively, with 11 bases between them. Germline CDR1 reads SQVTM; CDR2 reads ANQGSEA. The CDR3, as DNA: TGCAGCGTTGAAGTCACAGGGTGGGAGACCCAGTACTTC. This encodes CSVEVTGWETQYF.

V usage is TRBV19 and J usage is TRBJ1-1; possible D gene TRBD1, 6 bases. The germline V gene encodes CDR1 LNHDA and CDR2 SQIVND (reference sequence). Trimming took off 7 bases at V and 2 bases at J, with 17 bases between the two ends. This CDR3 region has 15 residues. The CDR3 DNA reads as TGTGCCAGTACGATGGGGGCTCCGGCAAACACTGAAGCTTTCTTT. Translated: CASTMGAPANTEAFF. The full variable domain, its missing parts supplied by reference TRBV19 and TRBJ1-1, is DGGITQSPKYLFRKEGQNVTLSCEQNLNHDAMYWYRQDPGQGLRLIYYSQIVNDFQKGDIAEGYSVSREKKESFPLTVTSAQKNPTAFYLCASTMGAPANTEAFFGQGTRLTVV.

This clone was seen once. This rearrangement joins TRBV11-2 to TRBJ1-1; 12 bases fit TRBD1. V was pared by 5 bases and J by 10 bases, with 5 bases of the junction left unmatched. The length of the CDR3 is 13 residues. From germline, CDR1 is SGHAT and CDR2 FQNNGV. The CDR3 nucleotides read TGTGCCAGCAGCCCGGGACAGGGGGCTCCAGCTTTCTTT. Encoded protein: CASSPGQGAPAFF.

The gene calls are TRBV25-1 and TRBJ1-2; no definite D call. Per the germline V gene, CDR1 is MGHDK and CDR2 is SYGVNS. Between the trimmed V and J ends, which lost 1 base and 6 bases, there was a span of 15 bases. The CDR3 spans 15 residues. The CDR3 DNA reads TGTGCCAGCAGTGAATCCACCGCCAGGTACCATGGCTACACCTTC. Translating it yields CASSESTARYHGYTF.

This sequence joins TRBV6-5 and TRBJ1-1; D is unclear. This CDR3 is 13 amino acids long. The V and J ends lost 10 bases and 5 bases respectively, with 17 bases between them. Germline assignment: CDR1 MNHEY and CDR2 SVGAGI. The CDR3 DNA is TGTGCCACACGCAAACTCCGAGAGACTGAAGCTTTCTTT. It specifies CATRKLRETEAFF.

This clone appeared once. The chain carries TRBV30 and TRBJ2-2; TRBD2 is a possible D gene (6 bases). The germline V and J ends were trimmed by 0 bases and 6 bases, with 8 bases remaining between them. This CDR3 is built from 13 residues. Germline CDR1 and CDR2: GTSNPN and SVGIG (reference sequence). This CDR3 is CAWSVGGSGELFF. The CDR3 DNA reads TGTGCCTGGAGTGTGGGGGGATCCGGGGAGCTGTTTTTT.

This chain connects TRBV19 to TRBJ1-2; 9 bases line up with TRBD1. The germline V gene encodes CDR1 LNHDA and CDR2 SQIVND (reference sequence). This CDR3 region has 12 residues. V dropped 5 bases and J dropped 11; count of bases not matched to a gene: 6. CDR3 DNA sequence: TGTGCCAGTAGTGACGGGACAGGGAGTTACACCTTC. Protein product: CASSDGTGSYTF.

Only one count was recorded for this clone. The chain employs TRBV12-3 or TRBV12-4 and TRBJ1-1; the D is unclear. The CDR3 is 12 residues long. V was trimmed by 3 bases and J by 7 bases, leaving 9 bases between them. The chain's CDR3 is CASSFYAYEAFF. Here the CDR3 DNA reads TGTGCCAGCAGTTTTTACGCCTATGAAGCTTTCTTT.

Regarding this clone: This sample includes further DNA sequences coding for the same CDR3. The chain carries TRBV18 and TRBJ2-3, with a weak D call TRBD2 (5 bases). The CDR3 is made up of 15 amino acids. Germline CDR1 KGHSH, CDR2 LQKENI. Between the trimmed V and J ends, which lost 2 bases and 1 base, there was a span of 10 bases. CDR3 sequence (DNA): TGTGCCAGCTCACCAAGGACCGGGGGCACAGATACGCAGTATTTT. This gives the protein CASSPRTGGTDTQYF.

The V call is TRBV6-1, the J call TRBJ1-4, with D perhaps matching TRBD1 (5 bases). Trimming took 5 bases from V and 2 from J, leaving 12 bases between them. CDR3 length: 15 amino acids. CDR1 and CDR2 (germline): MNHNS, SASEGT. The CDR3 here is CASSPGGNTNEKLFF. The CDR3 coding sequence is TGTGCCAGCAGTCCTGGGGGGAATACTAATGAAAAACTGTTTTTT.

V usage is TRBV19 and J usage is TRBJ1-2, with TRBD1 matching over 9 bases. The CDR3 consists of 15 residues. V was pared by 4 bases and J by 8 bases, with 11 bases of the junction left unmatched. CDR1 and CDR2 (germline): LNHDA, SQIVND (reference sequence). The CDR3 reads CASSSYSGQGLGYTF. CDR3 in DNA: TGTGCCAGTAGTAGCTATTCGGGACAGGGTTTGGGCTACACCTTC.

The gene calls are TRBV30 and TRBJ1-3, with D unresolved. V was pared by 1 base and J by 3 bases, with 7 bases between. CDR3 length equals 13 residues. Per the germline V gene, CDR1 is GTSNPN and CDR2 is SVGIG (reference sequence). The CDR3 region is CAWSGGGGNTIYF. The CDR3 nucleotides read TGTGCCTGGAGTGGTGGAGGTGGAAACACCATATATTTT.

In DNA form, the CDR3 reads TGTGCCACCGACTCATATGGCTACACCTTC. Amino acid sequence: CATDSYGYTF. The rearrangement uses TRBV6-5 and TRBJ1-2; D is ambiguous. V was trimmed by 10 bases and J by 5 bases, leaving 8 bases between them. The CDR3 length is 10 residues. In germline, CDR1 is MNHEY, CDR2 SVGAGI.

V gene TRBV11-2 combines with J gene TRBJ1-3; D is uncertain. CDR1 and CDR2 (germline): SGHAT, FQNNGV. CDR3 length: 15 amino acids. V lost 1 base, J lost 0 bases, and 7 bases lay in between. In DNA form, the CDR3 reads TGTGCCAGCAGCTTAGGGGCCAGCTCTGGAAACACCATATATTTT. The encoded protein is CASSLGASSGNTIYF.

The genes are TRBV6-4 and TRBJ1-2, with TRBD1 matching over 9 bases. Germline CDR1 is MRHNA and CDR2 is SNTAGT. The ends lost 0 bases at V and 5 bases at J; junction bases unmatched: 7. The CDR3 runs to 16 residues. CDR3 in amino acids: CASSDSAGQGYYGYTF. CDR3 DNA sequence: TGTGCCAGCAGTGACTCGGCGGGACAGGGATATTATGGCTACACCTTC.

The rearrangement uses TRBV11-2 and TRBJ2-7, with D possibly TRBD1 on 6 matching bases. Germline CDR1 is SGHAT and CDR2 is FQNNGV. This CDR3 is built from 14 residues. Trimming removed 8 bases at V and 3 bases at J, with 17 bases between. The CDR3 is CASGDTRMGYEQYF. For the CDR3, the DNA is TGTGCCAGCGGGGACACCCGAATGGGCTACGAGCAGTACTTC.

This clone turned up a few times. The gene calls are TRBV27 and TRBJ2-7; 8 nucleotides match TRBD1. CDR1 and CDR2 (germline): MNHEY, SMNVEV (reference sequence). The CDR3 is made up of 16 amino acids. Germline trimming cut 4 bases from V and 1 base from J; bases unmatched to any gene: 9. CDR3 bases: TGTGCCAGCAGTTCTATAGGACAGGGAGTATCCTACGAGCAGTACTTC. Translation gives CASSSIGQGVSYEQYF.

The chain combines TRBV30 with TRBJ1-2; 8 nucleotides match TRBD1. This CDR3 comprises 12 residues. V gave up 7 bases and J gave up 7 bases; unmatched junction bases: 8. The germline V gene has CDR1 GTSNPN and CDR2 SVGIG (reference sequence). The CDR3 DNA is TGTGCCTATGAGGACAGGGACCCTGGCTACACCTTC. Translated: CAYEDRDPGYTF.